The rows below give T cell receptor beta chains drawn from one sample of a study of early stage breast cancer tumors. Libraries were prepared by immunoSEQ multiplex PCR; TCRdb keeps only in-frame clonotypes and omits some of them. The table records fewer than 30,000 clones, 80% of them present only once. Material for sequencing was blood. The source is a person between 60 and 70 years old with breast cancer. Both conserved end residues are part of each CDR3. A D gene is named only where the DNA matches it firmly. The size of a clone is reported for some rows only, either as once, few or many, or as a class for expanded clones.

D gene: -
V gene: TRBV5-1
J gene: TRBJ1-5
clone size: -
CDR3 protein: CASSLGGGNQPQHF
CDR3 DNA: TGCGCCAGCAGCTTGGGAGGGGGAAATCAGCCCCAGCATTTT

D gene: TRBD1
V gene: TRBV6-5
J gene: TRBJ2-1
clone size: -
CDR3 protein: CASSYSGGATGDEQFF
CDR3 DNA: TGTGCCAGCAGTTACTCAGGGGGCGCAACTGGTGATGAGCAGTTCTTC

D gene: -
V gene: TRBV30
J gene: TRBJ1-3
clone size: -
CDR3 protein: CAWSKTGSSGNTIYF
CDR3 DNA: TGTGCCTGGAGTAAAACAGGGAGCTCTGGAAACACCATATATTTT

D gene: -
V gene: TRBV19
J gene: TRBJ2-3
clone size: -
CDR3 protein: CASSIRAASTDTQYF
CDR3 DNA: TGTGCCAGTAGTATAAGAGCTGCTAGCACAGATACGCAGTATTTT

D gene: TRBD1
V gene: TRBV2
J gene: TRBJ1-1
clone size: -
CDR3 protein: CASSRQGAYDTEAFF
CDR3 DNA: TGTGCCAGCAGTCGACAGGGGGCTTATGACACTGAAGCTTTCTTT

D gene: TRBD1
V gene: TRBV30
J gene: TRBJ1-4
clone size: -
CDR3 protein: CAGGQGQGEKLFF
CDR3 DNA: TGTGCCGGGGGACAGGGGCAGGGTGAAAAACTGTTTTTT

D gene: TRBD2
V gene: TRBV5-8
J gene: TRBJ2-7
clone size: -
CDR3 protein: CASSIGTSGRYEQYF
CDR3 DNA: TGTGCCAGCAGCATCGGGACTAGCGGGAGGTACGAGCAGTACTTC

D gene: -
V gene: TRBV4-3
J gene: TRBJ2-1
clone size: -
CDR3 protein: CASSSAYKHGIYNEQFF
CDR3 DNA: TGCGCCAGCAGTTCCGCATATAAACACGGGATATACAATGAGCAGTTCTTC

D gene: -
V gene: TRBV6-5
J gene: TRBJ2-7
clone size: once
CDR3 protein: CASTEGGSYEQYF
CDR3 DNA: TGTGCCAGCACCGAGGGCGGATCCTACGAGCAGTACTTC

D gene: -
V gene: TRBV30
J gene: TRBJ1-4
clone size: -
CDR3 protein: CAWSVGLNEKLFF
CDR3 DNA: TGTGCCTGGAGTGTTGGGCTTAATGAAAAACTGTTTTTT

D gene: -
V gene: TRBV19
J gene: TRBJ2-3
clone size: few
CDR3 protein: CASTSEDSTDTQYF
CDR3 DNA: -

D gene: -
V gene: TRBV30
J gene: TRBJ2-7
clone size: once
CDR3 protein: CAWSVRGREQYF
CDR3 DNA: TGTGCCTGGAGTGTAAGAGGGCGCGAGCAGTACTTC

D gene: TRBD1
V gene: TRBV19
J gene: TRBJ1-5
clone size: -
CDR3 protein: CASSIVGQGLYSNQPQHF
CDR3 DNA: TGTGCCAGTAGTATAGTTGGACAGGGCCTATATAGCAATCAGCCCCAGCATTTT

D gene: TRBD1
V gene: TRBV5-4
J gene: TRBJ1-2
clone size: -
CDR3 protein: CASSSPGQGAGGYTF
CDR3 DNA: TGTGCCAGCAGCTCCCCGGGACAGGGGGCTGGCGGCTACACCTTC

D gene: TRBD1
V gene: TRBV10-1
J gene: TRBJ2-7
clone size: -
CDR3 protein: CASSVSGQGFHEQYF
CDR3 DNA: TGCGCCAGCAGTGTGTCGGGACAGGGGTTCCACGAGCAGTACTTC

D gene: TRBD1
V gene: TRBV5-1
J gene: TRBJ1-4
clone size: -
CDR3 protein: CASSPGTGVANEKLFF
CDR3 DNA: TGCGCCAGCAGCCCCGGGACAGGGGTTGCTAATGAAAAACTGTTTTTT

D gene: -
V gene: TRBV5-6
J gene: TRBJ2-7
clone size: -
CDR3 protein: CASSSRQDYEQYF
CDR3 DNA: TGTGCCAGCAGCTCACGACAGGACTACGAGCAGTACTTC

D gene: -
V gene: TRBV9
J gene: TRBJ2-7
clone size: -
CDR3 protein: CASSAEGLSSYEQYF
CDR3 DNA: TGTGCCAGCAGCGCCGAGGGACTGAGCTCCTACGAGCAGTACTTC

D gene: TRBD2
V gene: TRBV19
J gene: TRBJ2-7
clone size: -
CDR3 protein: CASSTTSGRMGEQYF
CDR3 DNA: TGTGCCAGTAGTACAACTAGCGGTAGAATGGGCGAGCAGTACTTC

D gene: -
V gene: TRBV27
J gene: TRBJ2-1
clone size: -
CDR3 protein: CASTPRPDFSYNEQFF
CDR3 DNA: TGTGCCAGCACCCCCCGCCCAGATTTCTCCTACAATGAGCAGTTCTTC

D gene: -
V gene: TRBV28
J gene: TRBJ2-7
clone size: few
CDR3 protein: CASSGGTGYEQYF
CDR3 DNA: TGTGCCAGCAGCGGGGGGACAGGCTACGAGCAGTACTTC

D gene: -
V gene: TRBV30
J gene: TRBJ1-1
clone size: -
CDR3 protein: CACKTPPRITEAFF
CDR3 DNA: TGTGCCTGCAAAACCCCCCCTAGGATCACTGAAGCTTTCTTT

D gene: TRBD1
V gene: TRBV7-2
J gene: TRBJ1-5
clone size: once
CDR3 protein: CASSLATGAGQPQHF
CDR3 DNA: TGTGCCAGCAGCCTTGCTACAGGGGCAGGACAGCCCCAGCATTTT

D gene: -
V gene: TRBV20-1
J gene: TRBJ2-5
clone size: -
CDR3 protein: CSARAGETQYF
CDR3 DNA: TGCAGTGCTAGAGCCGGGGAGACCCAGTACTTC

D gene: -
V gene: TRBV9
J gene: TRBJ1-1
clone size: -
CDR3 protein: CASSTSGGNGEAFF
CDR3 DNA: TGTGCCAGCTCTACCTCGGGGGGGAACGGTGAAGCTTTCTTT

D gene: TRBD2
V gene: TRBV2
J gene: TRBJ2-6
clone size: -
CDR3 protein: CASSERSGSSGANVLTF
CDR3 DNA: TGTGCCAGCAGTGAACGTAGCGGGAGCTCTGGGGCCAACGTCCTGACTTTC

D gene: -
V gene: TRBV5-1
J gene: TRBJ1-4
clone size: -
CDR3 protein: CASSSGVLNEKLFF
CDR3 DNA: TGCGCCAGCAGCTCGGGGGTCCTTAATGAAAAACTGTTTTTT